The 30 T cell receptor beta chains below all came from one sample that was sequenced in a study of T-cell reconstitution after alpha-beta-depleted transplantation in children (dated by TCRdb to between 2015 and 2016). Libraries were constructed by PCR. The sequencing machine was an Illumina HiSeq 2500. TCR libraries were prepared with molecular barcoding, using unique molecular identifiers to normalize TCRbeta repertoire quantification. TCRdb's own reprocessing of the public reads used fastp at Q25 and MiXCR and kept productive beta chains. Each entry is one CDR3 protein sequence, shown with its most common DNA and genes. This sample gives 250,000 to 350,000 distinct CDR3 sequences in total; about a tenth of them show up just once. 9.5% to 13% of the sample is taken by the ten largest. The source material was PBMCs from the stem cell graft donor, sampled from the stem cell graft. The receptors were sampled from a human donor who donated a stem cell graft to a child with SCID.

The chain uses TRBV10-3 and TRBJ2-3; D may match TRBD1 or TRBD2 (5 bases each). Germline CDR1 is ENHRY and CDR2 is SYGVKD. Trimming cost V 7 bases and J 0 bases, with 20 bases left between them. CDR3 size: 17 residues. Here the CDR3 reads CAIKGLRGFPSTDTQYF. The CDR3 DNA sequence: TGTGCCATCAAGGGGCTCCGCGGGTTCCCCAGCACAGATACGCAGTATTTT.

This clonotype was seen a few times. The V call is TRBV20-1, the J call TRBJ1-5, with a weak D call TRBD1 (6 bases). V gave up 6 bases and J gave up 0 bases, with 18 bases separating them. The CDR3 contains 16 residues. Germline CDR1 reads DFQATT; CDR2 reads SNEGSKA (reference sequence). The CDR3 sequence: CSAAPGQTNSNQPQHF. CDR3 sequence (DNA): TGCAGTGCGGCTCCAGGACAGACAAATAGCAATCAGCCCCAGCATTTT.

This clonotype was detected a few times. V gene TRBV12-5 combines with J gene TRBJ2-1; no definite D call. Trimming left V 7 bases short and J 8 bases short, with 9 bases between. CDR1 and CDR2 from the germline V gene are LGHNT and FRNRAP. The CDR3 totals 11 residues. The CDR3 DNA is TGTGCTAGTGCTGACGTCGATGAGCAGTTCTTC. This translates into CASADVDEQFF.

V usage is TRBV20-1 and J usage is TRBJ2-3; unclear D gene. The CDR3 is 13 residues long. Germline V CDR1 and CDR2: DFQATT, SNEGSKA (reference sequence). V was pared by 6 bases and J by 2 bases, with 12 bases between. The CDR3 sequence: CSAPPRPTDTQYF. For the CDR3, the DNA is TGCAGTGCCCCACCCCGACCCACAGATACGCAGTATTTT.

The chain employs TRBV7-6 and TRBJ2-2, with D perhaps TRBD2 (5 bases). The CDR3 is 15 amino acids. V dropped 5 bases and J dropped 2 bases, with 12 bases sitting between them. Germline-derived CDR1 and CDR2 are SGHVS and FNYEAQ. This CDR3 reads CASSPRGANTGELFF. CDR3 nucleotide sequence: TGTGCCAGCAGCCCCCGGGGAGCCAACACCGGGGAGCTGTTTTTT.

DNA for the CDR3: TGCGCCAGCGGAGCCGGACTCCCGCTGGGAGATACGCAGTATTTT. Protein product: CASGAGLPLGDTQYF. The chain carries TRBV5-1 and TRBJ2-3, with D perhaps TRBD2 (5 bases). Germline V lookup: CDR1 SGHRS, CDR2 YFSETQ. Trimming left V 7 bases short and J 5 bases short, with 20 bases between. The CDR3 runs to 15 residues.

The gene calls are TRBV5-1 and TRBJ2-2; no definite D call. V shed 0 bases and J shed 8 bases, with 11 bases lying between them. In germline, CDR1 is SGHRS, CDR2 YFSETQ. This CDR3 is built from 14 residues. Here the CDR3 DNA reads TGCGCCAGCAGCTTGGGTGTGACACAAGGGGAGCTGTTTTTT. Amino acids: CASSLGVTQGELFF.

This clonotype was counted at least ten times. V gene TRBV5-1 combines with J gene TRBJ2-7, with D hard to call. V was trimmed by 3 bases and J by 1 base, leaving 8 bases between them. The germline CDR1 and CDR2 sequences are SGHRS and YFSETQ. This CDR3 contains 13 residues. This CDR3 is CASSWRSSYEQYF. The CDR3 region has the DNA TGCGCCAGCAGCTGGCGGTCTTCCTACGAGCAGTACTTC.

This clonotype was counted many times. The rearrangement links TRBV5-1 to TRBJ2-3; 8 bases agree with TRBD2. V gave up 1 base and J gave up 1 base; unmatched junction bases: 5. The CDR3 totals 16 residues. In germline, CDR1 is SGHRS, CDR2 YFSETQ. The CDR3 loop is CASSLPGREGTDTQYF. For the CDR3, the DNA is TGCGCCAGCAGCTTGCCCGGGAGGGAGGGCACAGATACGCAGTATTTT.

This clonotype was picked up many times. This rearrangement joins TRBV20-1 to TRBJ1-5; D is undetermined. Germline values: CDR1 DFQATT, CDR2 SNEGSKA (reference sequence). V lost 2 bases and J 1 base, leaving 9 bases between the germline ends. The CDR3 covers 14 residues. CDR3 nucleotides: TGCAGTGCTAGAAGTCCGAGGAGCAATCAGCCCCAGCATTTT. Encoded protein: CSARSPRSNQPQHF.

Only a few counts were recorded for this clonotype. J is TRBJ2-5 and V is TRBV15; 10 bases are shared with TRBD2. CDR1 and CDR2 (germline): LNHNV, YYDKDF (reference sequence). The CDR3 has 16 residues. Trimming cost V 0 bases and J 5 bases; bases outside gene matches: 6. The CDR3 DNA reads as TGTGCCACCAGCAGAGATAAACTAGCGGGGTGGGAGACCCAGTACTTC. Amino acids: CATSRDKLAGWETQYF.

This sequence joins TRBV27 and TRBJ2-4; D might be TRBD1 (5 bases). The CDR3 contains 13 residues. Trimming shortened V by 2 bases and J by 6 bases, and 8 bases separated the two germline ends. Germline V CDR1 and CDR2: MNHEY, SMNVEV (reference sequence). CDR3 protein: CASSLSQGNIQYF. The DNA of the CDR3 is TGTGCCAGCAGTTTAAGTCAGGGAAACATTCAGTACTTC.

This clonotype was counted between two and nine times. The chain carries TRBV4-2 and TRBJ2-7; D not certain. V lost 0 bases and J lost 0, with 12 bases in between. The CDR3 runs to 16 residues. Looked up from germline, CDR1 is LGHNA and CDR2 is YNFKEQ. The CDR3 sequence is CASSQELAVSSYEQYF. The CDR3 DNA is TGTGCCAGCAGCCAAGAATTAGCTGTGAGCTCCTACGAGCAGTACTTC.

This chain links TRBV5-1 with TRBJ2-3; 10 nucleotides line up with TRBD1. Per the germline V gene, CDR1 is SGHRS and CDR2 is YFSETQ. Germline trimming cut 5 bases from V and 4 bases from J; bases unmatched to any gene: 4. This CDR3 comprises 14 residues. In nucleotides, the CDR3 is TGCGCCAGCAGAACGGGACAGGGGCCAGATACGCAGTATTTT. This codes for CASRTGQGPDTQYF.

The rearrangement links TRBV7-9 to TRBJ1-1; D is undetermined. CDR1 and CDR2 from the germline V gene are SEHNR and FQNEAQ (reference sequence). CDR3 length equals 14 residues. V shed 1 base and J shed 6 bases, with 12 bases lying between them. For the CDR3, the DNA is TGTGCCAGCAGCTTAGGGGTAGGGTTCTCTGAAGCTTTCTTT. It encodes CASSLGVGFSEAFF. Together with reference TRBV7-9 and TRBJ1-1, the CDR3 gives the full variable domain: DTGVSQNPRHKITKRGQNVTFRCDPISEHNRLYWYRQTLGQGPEFLTYFQNEAQLEKSRLLSDRFSAERPKGSFSTLEIQRTEQGDSAMYLCASSLGVGFSEAFFGQGTRLTVV.

The V gene is TRBV21-1, the J gene TRBJ2-5; whether TRBD2, the table's D call, matches the DNA was not checked. TRBV21-1 is designated a pseudogene. CDR3 length: 16 amino acids. The CDR3 DNA reads as TGTGCCAGCAGCAAAGTTTCGAGGACTCAAAAAGAGACCCAGTACTTC. Translated, it gives CASSKVSRTQKETQYF.

V and J are TRBV6-7 and TRBJ1-4; D may be TRBD1 (6 bases). TRBV6-7 is labeled an ORF, and its function is uncertain. V lost 7 bases to trimming and J lost 0 bases, with 15 bases between them. This CDR3 spans 16 amino acids. DNA of the CDR3: TGTGCCAGCACAAAAGGGACACGATCAACTAATGAAAAACTGTTTTTT. Protein: CASTKGTRSTNEKLFF.

The chain joins TRBV21-1 to TRBJ2-7; the D call in the table, TRBD1, was not verified against the DNA. TRBV21-1 is classified as a pseudogene. This CDR3 is built from 15 residues. The CDR3: CASSKGDRGQVEQYF. The CDR3 nucleotides read TGTGCCAGCAGCAAGGGGGACAGGGGGCAAGTCGAGCAGTACTTC.

J is TRBJ2-5 and V is TRBV18; D call uncertain. Germline V gene sequence: CDR1 KGHSH, CDR2 LQKENI. CDR3 length: 15 amino acids. Trimming stripped 3 bases from V and 4 bases from J, with 15 bases between. The CDR3: CASSPLSRSPETQYF. In nucleotides, the CDR3 is TGTGCCAGCTCACCTCTTTCTAGGAGTCCAGAGACCCAGTACTTC.

J is TRBJ2-7 and V is TRBV6-1; TRBD1 aligns across 8 bases. The germline gives CDR1 MNHNS, CDR2 SASEGT. Germline trimming cut 8 bases from V and 0 bases from J; bases unmatched to any gene: 6. The CDR3 is 14 residues long. The CDR3 loop is CASVRDRSSYEQYF. The DNA for the CDR3 is TGTGCCAGCGTCCGGGACAGGAGCTCCTACGAGCAGTACTTC.

V is TRBV7-9 and J is TRBJ1-6; D might be TRBD1 (5 bases). CDR1 and CDR2 from the germline V gene are SEHNR and FQNEAQ (reference sequence). The V end lost 5 bases, the J end lost 2 bases, and 10 bases lay between the germline ends. This CDR3 has 15 amino acids. CDR3 DNA sequence: TGTGCCAGCAGCGGACGGGGGGCCTATAATTCACCCCTCCACTTT. Translation gives CASSGRGAYNSPLHF.

This clonotype appeared a few times. This rearrangement joins TRBV5-1 to TRBJ2-5; D unclear. The CDR3 consists of 11 residues. CDR1 and CDR2 from the germline V gene are SGHRS and YFSETQ. V was clipped by 4 bases and J by 9 bases, with 10 bases between them. CDR3 protein: CASSPRGSQYF. CDR3 in DNA: TGCGCCAGCAGCCCCCGAGGTTCCCAGTACTTC.

In this sample, this clonotype turned up a few times. The chain has TRBV19 and TRBJ1-1; TRBD1 is a possible D gene (5 bases). There are 16 residues in the CDR3. Deletions cut 5 bases from V and 0 bases from J, with 16 bases between. The germline V gene encodes CDR1 LNHDA and CDR2 SQIVND (reference sequence). CDR3 residues: CASSPEDSLMNTEAFF. The CDR3 nucleotides are TGTGCCAGTAGTCCCGAAGACAGTCTCATGAACACTGAAGCTTTCTTT.

The CDR3 bases are TGTGCCAGCAGCCAAGATTTCACAGATACGCAGTATTTT. This sequence encodes CASSQDFTDTQYF. The chain combines TRBV4-2 with TRBJ2-3, with no clear D. The CDR3 is made up of 13 amino acids. CDR1 LGHNA and CDR2 YNFKEQ come from the germline V gene. V lost 0 bases to trimming and J lost 2 bases, with 3 bases between them.

The V and J genes are TRBV4-1 and TRBJ2-1, with 12 bases aligning to TRBD2. CDR3 length equals 14 residues. In germline, CDR1 is MGHRA, CDR2 YSYEKL. The junction had 3 bases not matched to a gene; V was cut back by 5 bases and J by 7 bases. The CDR3, as DNA: TGCGCCAGCAGCGGGACTAGCGGGCATAATGAGCAGTTCTTC. As protein: CASSGTSGHNEQFF.

This clonotype turned up a few times. The chain carries TRBV3-1 and TRBJ2-4; 8 bases fit TRBD1. Germline assignment: CDR1 LGHDT and CDR2 YNNKEL (reference sequence). Germline trimming cut 4 bases from V and 8 bases from J; bases unmatched to any gene: 10. The CDR3 spans 15 residues. DNA of the CDR3: TGTGCCAGCAGCCCCTTATTAGACAGGGGAGACATTCAGTACTTC. The encoded protein is CASSPLLDRGDIQYF.

The gene calls are TRBV5-1 and TRBJ2-3; D ambiguous. CDR1 is SGHRS and CDR2 is YFSETQ in the germline V gene. V lost 3 bases and J lost 0, with 14 bases in between. CDR3 length equals 16 residues. CDR3 DNA: TGCGCCAGCAGCTGGCACGACTTATTTAGCACAGATACGCAGTATTTT. This gives the protein CASSWHDLFSTDTQYF.

This clonotype came up a few times. J is TRBJ2-7 and V is TRBV12-5; D remains unclear. From germline, CDR1 is LGHNT and CDR2 FRNRAP. The CDR3 runs to 16 residues. Trimming cost V 2 bases and J 0 bases, with 14 bases left between them. CDR3 protein: CASGLTVGRNSYEQYF. For the CDR3, the DNA is TGTGCTAGTGGTTTGACAGTCGGACGGAACTCCTACGAGCAGTACTTC.

This clonotype was counted between two and nine times. The CDR3 reads CASSLAVGGDTQYF. CDR3 bases: TGTGCCAGCAGCTTAGCCGTGGGAGGGGATACGCAGTATTTT. The V and J genes are TRBV7-2 and TRBJ2-3; 7 positions match TRBD2. CDR1 is SGHTA and CDR2 is FQGNSA in the germline V gene. The CDR3 totals 14 residues. Losses at the gene ends were 0 bases for V and 6 bases for J; bases not matched to a gene: 3.

This clonotype has just a few counts. The J gene is TRBJ2-2, the V gene TRBV3-1; either TRBD1 or TRBD2 may supply D (5 bases each). With 5 bases removed from V and 2 bases from J, the gap between germline ends came to 12 bases. There are 15 residues in the CDR3. Germline CDR1 and CDR2: LGHDT and YNNKEL (reference sequence). For the CDR3, the DNA is TGTGCCAGCAGCGATCCGGGACGAAACACCGGGGAGCTGTTTTTT. Translation: CASSDPGRNTGELFF.